A single sample gave rise to the 12 T cell receptor beta chains below, sequenced in a study of a mutant IDH1 vaccine in newly diagnosed glioma. Time point specified: week 11, during vaccination. The study gave 300 ug of mutant IDH1 20-mer peptide per vaccine dose, with topical imiquimod. Sequencing was performed with immunoSEQ multiplex PCR; in TCRdb, only in-frame clones are kept and a portion is missing. The table records over 95,000 clones, 90% of them present only once. No antigens are known for them. The material was PBMCs, obtained from a glioma patient whose treatment included an IDH1 peptide vaccine. The receptors derive from a woman aged 45 to 65 with glioma.

This sequence joins TRBV7-9 and TRBJ2-2, with D possibly being TRBD2 (5 bases). The V gene lost 4 bases and the J gene lost 1 base, with 16 bases spanning the gap. The CDR3 consists of 17 residues. Per the germline V gene, CDR1 is SEHNR and CDR2 is FQNEAQ (reference sequence). In nucleotides, the CDR3 is TGTGCCAGCAGCTCCACAGAGCGGCGACTGAACACCGGGGAGCTGTTTTTT. Its translation is CASSSTERRLNTGELFF. Full variable domain (remainder filled in from reference TRBV7-9 and TRBJ2-2): DTGVSQNPRHKITKRGQNVTFRCDPISEHNRLYWYRQTLGQGPEFLTYFQNEAQLEKSRLLSDRFSAERPKGSFSTLEIQRTEQGDSAMYLCASSSTERRLNTGELFFGEGSRLTVL.

This chain uses TRBV29-1 with TRBJ1-4; perhaps TRBD1 as D (5 bases). CDR3 length equals 13 residues. Trimming cost V 6 bases and J 5 bases, with 13 bases left between them. The V gene's germline CDR1 is SQVTM and CDR2 ANQGSEA. The CDR3, as DNA: TGCAGCGTACCAGGGAGGTCGAATGAAAAACTGTTTTTT. Translated, it gives CSVPGRSNEKLFF. Drawing the rest from reference TRBV29-1 and TRBJ1-4, the complete variable domain is SAVISQKPSRDICQRGTSLTIQCQVDSQVTMMFWYRQQPGQSLTLIATANQGSEATYESGFVIDKFPISRPNLTFSTLTVSNMSPEDSSIYLCSVPGRSNEKLFFGSGTQLSVL.

DNA for the CDR3: TGCGCCAGCAGCTTGAAGGACTACGAGCAGTACTTC. As protein: CASSLKDYEQYF. The chain uses TRBV5-1 and TRBJ2-5; the D is unclear. The J call is doubtful: the DNA matches TRBJ2-7 better. The CDR3 covers 12 residues. Germline V lookup: CDR1 SGHRS, CDR2 YFSETQ.

The chain carries TRBV6-1 and TRBJ1-1, with D uncertain. The CDR3 is 13 residues long. Germline V lookup: CDR1 MNHNS, CDR2 SASEGT. Deletions cut 5 bases from V and 1 base from J, with 8 bases between. CDR3 in amino acids: CASSQTPNTEAFF. The CDR3 nucleotides are TGTGCCAGCAGTCAGACACCGAACACTGAAGCTTTCTTT.

With regard to this clone: The junction shows a germline mismatch at one end, possibly a read error. The chain employs TRBV27 and TRBJ2-7; possibly TRBD1 for D (6 bases). Germline-derived CDR1 and CDR2 are MNHEY and SMNVEV (reference sequence). The CDR3 runs to 14 residues. The CDR3 loop reads CASRLQGPRHEQYF. CDR3 DNA sequence: TGTGCCAGCCGTTTACAGGGCCCACGGCACGAGCAGTACTTC.

The chain links TRBV19 to TRBJ2-5; D ambiguous. Trimming shortened V by 3 bases and J by 1 base, and 18 bases separated the two germline ends. This CDR3 has 17 amino acids. CDR1 and CDR2 from the germline V gene are LNHDA and SQIVND (reference sequence). Here the CDR3 reads CASSIPNAFRVQETQYF. The CDR3 nucleotides read TGTGCCAGTAGTATCCCCAATGCTTTTAGGGTCCAAGAGACCCAGTACTTC.

This sequence joins TRBV5-1 and TRBJ2-3, with D possibly TRBD1 on 5 matching bases. Germline-derived CDR1 and CDR2 are SGHRS and YFSETQ. Trimming took 5 bases from V and 6 from J, leaving 7 bases between them. The CDR3 covers 11 residues. The DNA for the CDR3 is TGCGCCAGCAGTCCAGGGGATACGCAGTATTTT. Its translation: CASSPGDTQYF.

V usage is TRBV10-1 and J usage is TRBJ2-3; a possible D gene is TRBD2 (5 bases). This CDR3 is built from 15 residues. Trimming removed 8 bases from V and 4 bases from J, with 19 bases in between. CDR1 is WNHNN and CDR2 is SYGVQD in the germline V gene (reference sequence). The CDR3 DNA reads as TGCGCCAGCGCCCCTGGGTCTAGCTGGGCAGATACGCAGTATTTT. It is translated as CASAPGSSWADTQYF.

The chain links TRBV30 to TRBJ2-1, with D possibly matching TRBD1 (5 bases). This CDR3 region has 14 residues. The germline gives CDR1 GTSNPN, CDR2 SVGIG (reference sequence). V was clipped by 2 bases and J by 16 bases, with 24 bases between them. The CDR3 DNA reads TGTGCCTGGAGTTGGGCAGGGCTCTCTACGAGCACTTTCTTC. It encodes CAWSWAGLSTSTFF.

The chain uses TRBV5-1 and TRBJ2-5; D is uncertain. The CDR3 has 15 amino acids. The germline V gene encodes CDR1 SGHRS and CDR2 YFSETQ. Trimming stripped 4 bases from V and 7 bases from J, with 20 bases between. The CDR3, as DNA: TGCGCCAGCAGCCTAGACTCACTACCCATGGGGACCCAGTACTTC. It specifies CASSLDSLPMGTQYF.

V gene TRBV7-9 combines with J gene TRBJ2-5, with TRBD1 matching over 8 bases. Judging by the DNA end, TRBJ2-7 fits better; the J call may be wrong. Germline V gene lookup returns CDR1 SEHNR and CDR2 FQNEAQ (reference sequence). The CDR3 consists of 14 residues. The CDR3 region has the DNA TGTGCCAGCAGCATTGACAGGGGAACCTACGAGCAGTACTTC. Translating gives CASSIDRGTYEQYF.

This chain joins TRBV28 and TRBJ1-1; D call uncertain. Germline V gives CDR1 MDHEN, CDR2 SYDVKM. Trimming left V 2 bases short and J 5 bases short, with 12 bases between. This CDR3 is built from 14 residues. CDR3 in DNA: TGTGCCAGCAGTTTACCCGAGAGGGATACTGAAGCTTTCTTT. Its translation is CASSLPERDTEAFF.